Following are 13 T cell receptor beta chains from one sample sequenced in a study of beta chain features in type 1 diabetes. Every bit of the isolated RNA underwent reverse transcription, so sequencing read expressed TCRB transcripts. Assay: immunoSEQ multiplex PCR; the TCRdb copy retains only in-frame clones and omits some. The profile shows around 250,000 clones, over 11% of them singletons. Study-level findings and limits: In every one of the four CD4+ subsets, TCRB CDR3s were moderately but significantly shorter in Type 1 diabetes patients.

The antigens for these receptors are not known. The specimen was naive CD4+ T cells from blood. The receptors here all came from a man in his thirties or forties with type 1 diabetes.

V gene TRBV4-1 combines with J gene TRBJ1-1; no reliable D call. The CDR3 length is 14 residues. V lost 1 base to trimming and J lost 4 bases, with 10 bases between them. CDR1 and CDR2 from the germline V gene are MGHRA and YSYEKL. CDR3 coding DNA: TGCGCCAGCAGCCAAGGTACAACCCGCACTGAAGCTTTCTTT. The encoded protein is CASSQGTTRTEAFF.

V gene TRBV30 combines with J gene TRBJ1-3; D ambiguous. The CDR3 totals 13 residues. Germline V gene sequence: CDR1 GTSNPN, CDR2 SVGIG (reference sequence). V was trimmed by 0 bases and J by 9 bases, leaving 12 bases between them. The CDR3 region is CAWSVAPSGTIYF. The CDR3, as DNA: TGTGCCTGGAGTGTAGCCCCCTCGGGCACCATATATTTT.

This sequence joins TRBV18 and TRBJ1-3; perhaps TRBD1 as D (5 bases). Germline lookup yields CDR1 KGHSH and CDR2 LQKENI. Trimming removed 6 bases at V and 3 bases at J, with 15 bases between. CDR3 length: 15 amino acids. This CDR3 is CASSPAGGNGNTIYF. The CDR3 DNA reads TGTGCCAGCTCCCCTGCGGGGGGAAATGGAAACACCATATATTTT.

This clone was observed a handful of times. The chain recombines TRBV5-4 with TRBJ2-5; 12 bases line up with TRBD2. Germline lookup yields CDR1 SGHNT and CDR2 YYREEE (reference sequence). This CDR3 has 16 amino acids. The trim removed 0 bases at V and 2 bases at J, leaving 2 bases unmatched. CDR3: CASSLGTSGIQETQYF. CDR3 in DNA: TGTGCCAGCAGCTTGGGGACTAGCGGGATACAAGAGACCCAGTACTTC.

The chain carries TRBV30 and TRBJ2-3; no clear D gene. The germline V and J ends were trimmed by 3 bases and 1 base, with 8 bases remaining between them. Per germline, CDR1 GTSNPN and CDR2 SVGIG (reference sequence). The CDR3 runs 13 residues. As DNA, the CDR3 is TGTGCCTGGAGCCTCGGAGGCACAGATACGCAGTATTTT. It yields the protein CAWSLGGTDTQYF. The full variable domain, rest sourced from reference TRBV30 and TRBJ2-3, is SQTIHQWPATLVQPVGSPLSLECTVEGTSNPNLYWYRQAAGRGLQLLFYSVGIGQISSEVPQNLSASRPQDRQFILSSKKLLLSDSGFYLCAWSLGGTDTQYFGPGTRLTVL.

This chain joins TRBV14 and TRBJ2-2; D is perhaps TRBD2 (5 bases). The CDR3 spans 15 residues. Trimming pared 3 bases from V and 3 bases from J, leaving 11 bases between. CDR1 and CDR2 (germline): SGHDN, FVKESK. The CDR3 protein is CASSHLHGDTGELFF. CDR3 nucleotide sequence: TGTGCCAGCAGCCATCTCCACGGGGACACCGGGGAGCTGTTTTTT.

The gene calls are TRBV5-1 and TRBJ2-3; tentative D call: TRBD1 (5 bases). The CDR3 length is 12 residues. Trimming stripped 4 bases from V and 5 bases from J, with 8 bases between. CDR1 and CDR2 (germline): SGHRS, YFSETQ. CDR3 sequence reads: CASSPDRDTQYF. CDR3 DNA: TGCGCCAGCAGCCCCGACAGAGATACGCAGTATTTT.

A word on this clone: The sample holds other DNA sequences that translate to the same CDR3. This chain uses TRBV7-9 with TRBJ1-5; D gene uncertain. The CDR3 has 14 amino acids. CDR1 and CDR2 from the germline V gene are SEHNR and FQNEAQ (reference sequence). Trimming left V 0 bases short and J 2 bases short, with 5 bases between. CDR3 sequence (DNA): TGTGCCAGCAGCTTAGCCGGAGGCAATCAGCCCCAGCATTTT. It translates to CASSLAGGNQPQHF.

This chain connects TRBV9 to TRBJ2-5; D possibly corresponds to TRBD1 (5 bases). The CDR3 totals 12 residues. V lost 6 bases to trimming and J lost 0 bases, with 6 bases between them. The germline V gene encodes CDR1 SGDLS and CDR2 YYNGEE. The CDR3 bases are TGTGCCAGCAAGGGGTACCAAGAGACCCAGTACTTC. Its protein product is CASKGYQETQYF.

This clone turned up a few times. CDR3 sequence: CASSPPETQQRGQYF. The CDR3 DNA is TGTGCCAGCTCACCACCGGAGACTCAGCAAAGAGGGCAGTATTTT. V is TRBV18 and J is TRBJ2-3; D is ambiguous. This CDR3 spans 15 amino acids. The V gene's germline CDR1 is KGHSH and CDR2 LQKENI. V was shortened by 0 bases and J by 11 bases, with 18 bases between the two germline ends.

This clone turned up a few times. This chain links TRBV30 with TRBJ1-2; 7 nucleotides agree with TRBD1. The CDR3 extends over 14 amino acids. Germline loops: CDR1 GTSNPN, CDR2 SVGIG (reference sequence). J gave up 8 bases and V 3 bases, and 12 bases lay outside the gene matches. The CDR3 coding sequence is TGTGCCTGGAGACCGGACAGGCTGTTCGGGGGCTACACCTTC. Translated: CAWRPDRLFGGYTF. Using reference TRBV30 and TRBJ1-2 for the parts outside the CDR3, the full variable domain is SQTIHQWPATLVQPVGSPLSLECTVEGTSNPNLYWYRQAAGRGLQLLFYSVGIGQISSEVPQNLSASRPQDRQFILSSKKLLLSDSGFYLCAWRPDRLFGGYTFGSGTRLTVV.

The chain recombines TRBV4-2 with TRBJ1-6, with D possibly matching TRBD1 (6 bases). The CDR3 sequence is 13 residues long. Between the trimmed V and J ends, which lost 4 bases and 9 bases, there was a span of 10 bases. The germline CDR1 and CDR2 sequences are LGHNA and YNFKEQ. CDR3 sequence: CASSLTGSSPLHF. As DNA, the CDR3 is TGTGCCAGCAGCCTTACAGGGAGTTCACCCCTCCACTTT.

This clone was seen only a few times. The chain couples TRBV10-3 to TRBJ2-3, with 14 bases matching TRBD2. The CDR3 sequence is 16 residues long. V shed 6 bases, J shed 3 bases, and the junction held 5 bases outside the gene matches. Germline CDR1 is ENHRY and CDR2 is SYGVKD. The CDR3 region has the DNA TGTGCCATCAGCCGGACTAGCGGGAGGTGGACAGATACGCAGTATTTT. Its translation is CAISRTSGRWTDTQYF.